By share, the clone carrying this T cell receptor (beta chain) ranks as medium-sized. This CDR3 spans 11 amino acids. V dropped 5 bases and J dropped 13 bases, with 14 bases sitting between them. The entry originates in a study of metastatic and nonmetastatic thyroid tumors. Background on the study: It was across blood and tumor or nodule tissue from malignant and benign thyroid patients that repertoires were compared.

Through MiXCR, TCRdb re-clonotyped the PCR reads. The sample shows 20,000 to 25,000 clones, 15% to 20% of them seen only once. None of the patients had undergone any treatment ahead of thyroid surgery. This receptor was identified in a male donor with papillary thyroid cancer or a benign thyroid nodule (not recorded which). Some clones in this sample may be carry-over from other donors' samples. The J gene is TRBJ1-2, the V gene TRBV12-3 or TRBV12-4; D perhaps matches TRBD1 (5 bases). Sequenced input: blood. DNA for the CDR3: TGTGCCAGCAGTCCTCGGGGGAGGGTCACCTTC. As protein: CASSPRGRVTF.